The 22 T cell receptor beta chains given below trace back to one sample, sequenced in a study of preoperative IRX-2 immunotherapy in early breast cancer. Here immunoSEQ multiplex PCR was the method, and the copy in TCRdb shows in-frame clones only, minus some. The profile shows roughly 27,000 clones, about 68% of them singletons. The treatment is: preoperative locoregional IRX-2 cytokine immunotherapy. This specimen was lymph node tissue, taken after IRX-2 immunotherapy. All receptors come from a human donor with breast cancer.

V usage is TRBV28 and J usage is TRBJ2-2, with D hard to call. Germline V gene data show CDR1 as MDHEN and CDR2 as SYDVKM. Deletions cut 5 bases from V and 2 bases from J, with 12 bases between. This CDR3 has 15 amino acids. CDR3 amino acids: CASSRITPNTGELFF. CDR3 nucleotide sequence: TGTGCCAGCAGTCGCATAACTCCTAACACCGGGGAGCTGTTTTTT.

The CDR3, as DNA: TGCAGCGTTGTAGTAGGGGGTAATGAAAAACTGTTTTTT. It yields the protein CSVVVGGNEKLFF. This rearrangement joins TRBV29-1 to TRBJ1-4, with TRBD1 as a possible D gene (6 bases). V lost 4 bases and J 4 bases, leaving 10 bases between the germline ends. CDR1 is SQVTM, CDR2 ANQGSEA, per germline. This CDR3 has 13 residues.

The J gene is TRBJ2-1, the V gene TRBV4-1; no firm D call. Per the germline V gene, CDR1 is MGHRA and CDR2 is YSYEKL. V lost 0 bases and J lost 8, with 14 bases in between. This CDR3 is 15 amino acids long. CDR3 DNA sequence: TGCGCCAGCAGCCAAGATCCCCAGGCCAGCGATGAGCAGTTCTTC. Its translation is CASSQDPQASDEQFF.

This clone has a handful of counts. The chain uses TRBV11-3 and TRBJ2-2, with 9 bases lining up with TRBD2. The CDR3 contains 16 residues. In germline, CDR1 is SGHNT, CDR2 YENEEA. The V and J ends lost 5 bases and 0 bases, in that order; junction bases with no gene match: 4. Here the CDR3 reads CASSPREGPNTGELFF. DNA of the CDR3: TGTGCCAGCAGCCCGCGGGAGGGCCCGAACACCGGGGAGCTGTTTTTT.

The V call is TRBV7-7, the J call TRBJ2-4, with 7 bases fitting TRBD2. Germline V lookup: CDR1 SSHAT, CDR2 FNYEAQ (reference sequence). CDR3 length equals 15 residues. V gave up 3 bases and J gave up 0 bases; unmatched junction bases: 2. The DNA for the CDR3 is TGTGCCAGCAGCTTGCGGGAGTTAGCCAAAAACATTCAGTACTTC. It is translated as CASSLRELAKNIQYF.

The chain recombines TRBV19 with TRBJ2-3; 11 nucleotides match TRBD2. The germline gives CDR1 LNHDA, CDR2 SQIVND (reference sequence). This CDR3 has 16 amino acids. V shed 6 bases and J 0 bases; nucleotides not matched to a gene: 5. The CDR3 region is CASRPTSGRSTDTQYF. CDR3 nucleotides: TGTGCCAGTAGACCAACTAGCGGGAGAAGCACAGATACGCAGTATTTT.

This clone was observed a handful of times. CDR3 residues: CASSLAQATSIYGYTF. Here the CDR3 DNA reads TGCGCCAGCAGCTTGGCCCAGGCGACGTCTATCTATGGCTACACCTTC. This chain links TRBV5-1 with TRBJ1-2, with D hard to call. The CDR3 has 16 amino acids. V lost 0 bases and J lost 4, with 16 bases in between. Looked up from germline, CDR1 is SGHRS and CDR2 is YFSETQ.

This clone was recorded a few times. The chain is built from TRBV11-3 and TRBJ1-2, with D possibly matching TRBD1 (6 bases). Germline assignment: CDR1 SGHNT and CDR2 YENEEA. V was cut by 3 bases and J by 4 bases, with 18 bases left in between. CDR3 length: 16 residues. This CDR3 reads CASSLAYIQGGYGYTF. The CDR3 DNA reads as TGTGCCAGCAGCTTGGCCTATATACAGGGTGGCTATGGCTACACCTTC.

The V gene is TRBV28, the J gene TRBJ2-4; D may correspond to TRBD1 or TRBD2 (6 bases each). V lost 5 bases, J lost 0 bases, and 14 bases lay in between. CDR3 length equals 16 residues. From germline, CDR1 is MDHEN and CDR2 SYDVKM. The CDR3 here is CASSPQGTLAKNIQYF. The CDR3 DNA reads TGTGCCAGCAGTCCTCAGGGGACTTTAGCCAAAAACATTCAGTACTTC.

The gene calls are TRBV5-1 and TRBJ1-2; maybe TRBD1 (6 bases). This CDR3 region has 14 residues. The V end was cut by 4 bases, the J end by 4 bases, with 14 bases between. Germline V gene sequence: CDR1 SGHRS, CDR2 YFSETQ. CDR3 loop: CASSTMGASYGYTF. The CDR3 DNA follows: TGCGCCAGCAGCACCATGGGGGCGAGCTATGGCTACACCTTC.

The chain carries TRBV11-3 and TRBJ1-1, with D maybe TRBD1 (5 bases). Germline loops: CDR1 SGHNT, CDR2 YENEEA. The CDR3 totals 14 residues. Trimming removed 4 bases at V and 2 bases at J, with 11 bases between. For the CDR3, the DNA is TGTGCCAGCAGCTCTGGGGGATCCAACACTGAAGCTTTCTTT. It translates to CASSSGGSNTEAFF.

The chain has TRBV28 and TRBJ1-3; no definite D call. Trimming pared 1 base from V and 0 bases from J, leaving 13 bases between. The length of the CDR3 is 17 residues. Looked up from germline, CDR1 is MDHEN and CDR2 is SYDVKM. CDR3 loop: CASSLLKGGLSGNTIYF. CDR3 in DNA: TGTGCCAGCAGTTTATTAAAAGGTGGCCTCTCTGGAAACACCATATATTTT.

This chain connects TRBV18 to TRBJ1-3; D might be TRBD1 (6 bases). Trimming removed 5 bases at V and 4 bases at J, with 18 bases between. Germline CDR1 and CDR2: KGHSH and LQKENI. The CDR3 extends over 16 amino acids. The CDR3 reads CASSGPSTGVGNTIYF. The DNA for the CDR3 is TGTGCCAGCTCAGGACCCTCGACAGGAGTGGGAAACACCATATATTTT.

This clone was seen once. The J gene is TRBJ1-5, the V gene TRBV19; the D is unclear. The V end was cut by 5 bases, the J end by 1 base, with 12 bases between. There are 15 residues in the CDR3. CDR1 is LNHDA, CDR2 SQIVND, per germline (reference sequence). This chain's CDR3 is CASSPPGMSNQPQHF. CDR3 DNA: TGTGCCAGTAGTCCCCCGGGTATGAGCAATCAGCCCCAGCATTTT.

CDR3 amino acids: CASGTGGTGELFF. In nucleotides, the CDR3 is TGCGCCAGCGGAACAGGGGGCACCGGGGAGCTGTTTTTT. This chain connects TRBV10-2 to TRBJ2-2, with 8 bases lining up with TRBD1. Trimming removed 8 bases from V and 4 bases from J; junction bases left unmatched: 3. Germline CDR1 and CDR2: WSHSY and SAAADI. This CDR3 comprises 13 residues.

This clone has only a few counts. The rearrangement uses TRBV6-8 and TRBJ2-3; D gene unclear. The CDR3 has 13 amino acids. V gave up 6 bases and J gave up 5 bases, with 12 bases separating them. Germline CDR1 reads MNHGY; CDR2 reads SAAAGT. CDR3: CASSPSFGDTQYF. The DNA of the CDR3 is TGTGCCAGCAGCCCCTCCTTTGGAGATACGCAGTATTTT.

There are a few counts of this clone. The rearrangement joins TRBV11-3 to TRBJ2-5; 11 nucleotides line up with TRBD1. The CDR3 consists of 16 residues. Trimming took 7 bases from V and 3 from J; bases not matched to a gene: 10. Germline V gene sequence: CDR1 SGHNT, CDR2 YENEEA. The CDR3 here is CASIPEGTGGEETQYF. The CDR3 nucleotides read TGTGCCAGCATCCCGGAGGGGACAGGGGGTGAAGAGACCCAGTACTTC. Full variable domain (outside the CDR3, taken from reference TRBV11-3 and TRBJ2-5): EAGVVQSPRYKIIEKKQPVAFWCNPISGHNTLYWYLQNLGQGPELLIRYENEEAVDDSQLPKDRFSAERLKGVDSTLKIQPAELGDSAVYLCASIPEGTGGEETQYFGPGTRLLVL.

The table lists this clone with a count of one. This same CDR3 is encoded by further DNA sequences in the sample. J is TRBJ1-2 and V is TRBV5-1; a possible D gene is TRBD1 (5 bases). The V gene lost 3 bases and the J gene lost 4 bases, with 13 bases spanning the gap. The CDR3 length is 14 residues. Germline-derived CDR1 and CDR2 are SGHRS and YFSETQ. The DNA for the CDR3 is TGCGCCAGCAGCTCCCAAGGGACCGGCTATGGCTACACCTTC. Amino acids: CASSSQGTGYGYTF.

This sequence joins TRBV7-1 and TRBJ2-2; the D gene is possibly TRBD2 (5 bases). TRBV7-1 is an ORF; its function is uncertain. V lost 4 bases and J lost 7, with 13 bases in between. The length of the CDR3 is 14 residues. CDR3 protein: CASSLSVSGGELFF. CDR3 DNA: TGTGCCAGCAGCTTAAGCGTAAGCGGCGGGGAGCTGTTTTTT.

The CDR3 loop is CASRGRGPNTDTQYF. DNA of the CDR3: TGTGCCAGCCGGGGGAGGGGGCCTAACACAGATACGCAGTATTTT. J is TRBJ2-3 and V is TRBV28; D might be TRBD1 or TRBD2, each matching 7 bases. V lost 8 bases and J 2 bases, leaving 17 bases between the germline ends. CDR1 and CDR2 (germline): MDHEN, SYDVKM. CDR3 size: 15 residues.

The chain links TRBV22-1 to TRBJ2-4; the table's D call, TRBD2, has no DNA check behind it. TRBV22-1 is tagged as a pseudogene. The CDR3 is made up of 12 amino acids. CDR3 protein: CASGGTAAFRYF. As DNA, the CDR3 is TGTGCCAGCGGAGGGACGGCTGCTTTTCGGTACTTC.

V is TRBV19 and J is TRBJ1-2; TRBD1 agrees at 12 bases. Germline V gene lookup returns CDR1 LNHDA and CDR2 SQIVND (reference sequence). The length of the CDR3 is 19 residues. The ends lost 5 bases at V and 3 bases at J; junction bases unmatched: 16. The CDR3 spells CASSSTSLRDRGPYYGYTF. In nucleotides, the CDR3 is TGTGCCAGTAGTTCCACCTCACTTCGGGACAGGGGGCCGTACTATGGCTACACCTTC.